This T cell receptor beta chain was captured by sequencing in a study of early T cells in non-severe SARS-CoV-2 infection. This clonotype has ten or more counts. Individual cDNA molecules received unique molecular identifiers. MiXCR was run by TCRdb on the 5' RACE reads, yielding one entry per CDR3 protein. Among some 66,000 distinct CDR3 sequences, around 12% were seen once, and the ten largest hold roughly 4%. The germline V and J ends were trimmed by 1 base and 6 bases, with 0 bases remaining between them. The CDR3 covers 11 residues. Germline V gene lookup returns CDR1 KGHDR and CDR2 SFDVKD. The chain couples TRBV24-1 to TRBJ2-1; no definite D call. The specimen sequenced was whole blood. This TCR came from an adult who was a healthcare worker with PCR-confirmed SARS-CoV-2 infection or an uninfected control (not recorded which). The CDR3 region is CATSDFNEQFF. The CDR3 nucleotides are TGTGCCACCAGTGATTTCAATGAGCAGTTCTTC.